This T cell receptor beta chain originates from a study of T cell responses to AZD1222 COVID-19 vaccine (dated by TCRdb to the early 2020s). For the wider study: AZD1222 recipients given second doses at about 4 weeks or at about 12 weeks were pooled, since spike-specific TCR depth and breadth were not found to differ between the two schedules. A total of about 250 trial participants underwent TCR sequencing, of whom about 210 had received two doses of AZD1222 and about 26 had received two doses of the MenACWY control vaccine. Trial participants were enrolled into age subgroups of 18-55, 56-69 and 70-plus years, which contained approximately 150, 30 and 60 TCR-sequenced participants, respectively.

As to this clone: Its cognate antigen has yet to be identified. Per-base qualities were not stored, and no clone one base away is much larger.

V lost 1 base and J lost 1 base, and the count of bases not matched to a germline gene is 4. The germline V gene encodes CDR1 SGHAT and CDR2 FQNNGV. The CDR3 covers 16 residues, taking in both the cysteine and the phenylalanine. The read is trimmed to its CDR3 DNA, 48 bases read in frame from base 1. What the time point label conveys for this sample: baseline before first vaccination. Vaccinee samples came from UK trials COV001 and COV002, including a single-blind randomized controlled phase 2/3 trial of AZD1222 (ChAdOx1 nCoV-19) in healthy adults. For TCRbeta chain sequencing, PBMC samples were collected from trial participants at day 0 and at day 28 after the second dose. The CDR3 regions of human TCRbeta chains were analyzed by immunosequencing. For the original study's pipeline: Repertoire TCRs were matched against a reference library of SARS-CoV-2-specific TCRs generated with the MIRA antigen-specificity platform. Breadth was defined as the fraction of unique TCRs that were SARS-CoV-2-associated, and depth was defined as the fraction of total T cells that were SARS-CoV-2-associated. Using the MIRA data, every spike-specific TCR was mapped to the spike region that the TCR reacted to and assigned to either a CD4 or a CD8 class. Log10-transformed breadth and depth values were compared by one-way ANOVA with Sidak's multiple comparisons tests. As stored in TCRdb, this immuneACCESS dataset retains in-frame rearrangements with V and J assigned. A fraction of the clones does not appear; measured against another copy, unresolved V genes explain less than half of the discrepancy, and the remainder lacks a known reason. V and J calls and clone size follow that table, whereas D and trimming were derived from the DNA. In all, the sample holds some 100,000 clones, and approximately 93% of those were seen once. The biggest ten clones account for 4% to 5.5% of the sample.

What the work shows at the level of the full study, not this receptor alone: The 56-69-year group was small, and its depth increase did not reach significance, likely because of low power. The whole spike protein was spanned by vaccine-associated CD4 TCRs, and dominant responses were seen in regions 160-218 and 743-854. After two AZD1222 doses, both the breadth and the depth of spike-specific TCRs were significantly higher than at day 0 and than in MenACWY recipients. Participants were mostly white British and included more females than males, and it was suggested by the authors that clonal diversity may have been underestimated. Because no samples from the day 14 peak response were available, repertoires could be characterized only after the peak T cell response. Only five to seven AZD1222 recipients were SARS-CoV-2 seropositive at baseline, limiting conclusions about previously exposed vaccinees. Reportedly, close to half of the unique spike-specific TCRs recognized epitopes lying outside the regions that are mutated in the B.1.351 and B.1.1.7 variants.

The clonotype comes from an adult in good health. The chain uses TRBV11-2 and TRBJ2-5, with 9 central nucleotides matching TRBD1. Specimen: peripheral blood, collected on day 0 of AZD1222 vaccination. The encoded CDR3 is CASSLGQGGFQETQYF. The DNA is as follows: TGTGCCAGCAGCTTAGGACAGGGGGGATTCCAAGAGACCCAGTACTTC.